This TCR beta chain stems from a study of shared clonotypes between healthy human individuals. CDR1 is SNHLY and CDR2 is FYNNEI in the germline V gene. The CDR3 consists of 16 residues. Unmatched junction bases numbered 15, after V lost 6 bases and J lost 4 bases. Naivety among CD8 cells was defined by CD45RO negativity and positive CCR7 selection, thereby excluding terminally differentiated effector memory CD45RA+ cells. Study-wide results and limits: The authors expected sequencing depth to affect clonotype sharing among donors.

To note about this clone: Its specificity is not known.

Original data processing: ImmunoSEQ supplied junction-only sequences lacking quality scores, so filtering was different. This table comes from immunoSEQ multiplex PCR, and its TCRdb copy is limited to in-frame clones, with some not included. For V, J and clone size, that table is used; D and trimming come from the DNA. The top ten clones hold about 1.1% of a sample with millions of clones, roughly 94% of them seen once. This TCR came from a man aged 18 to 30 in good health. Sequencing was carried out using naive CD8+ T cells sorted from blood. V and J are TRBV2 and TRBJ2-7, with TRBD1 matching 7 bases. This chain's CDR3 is CASRDRIQRAGYEQYF. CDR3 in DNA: TGTGCCAGCAGGGACAGGATCCAACGGGCCGGTTACGAGCAGTACTTC.